These T cell receptor beta chains were read from a single sample in a study of shared T cell receptors in the human thymus. Only in-frame clones appear in the TCRdb table, and some are missing; sequencing was by immunoSEQ multiplex PCR. Of about 660,000 clones detected, approximately 87% appear once; the ten largest clones hold around 0.0099%. The data also belong to a second study, concerning human thymus T cells.

The source material was thymocytes. The receptors stem from a boy under two years old with a congenital heart defect. The conserved cysteine and the conserved F or W are not part of the CDR3 here. Not all rows give a size; the values are once, few, many and, for expanded clones, a class.

CDR3 protein,V gene,clone size,J gene
ASSLVGGTAKPHEQF,TRBV4-3,.,TRBJ2-1
ASGLAGADNEQF,TRBV12-5,once,TRBJ2-1
ASTLDRGLSSPLH,TRBV6-1,.,TRBJ1-6
ASSRPHRERRLEQY,TRBV13,once,TRBJ2-7
ASGLVAGEGSYEQY,TRBV12-5,once,TRBJ2-7
SVGNEDRITRENTEAF,TRBV29-1,.,TRBJ1-1
ASSQDARQGFYNEQF,TRBV4-3,.,TRBJ2-1
ASSLTTPNEQF,TRBV4-3,.,TRBJ2-1
AWTPSEVQETQY,TRBV30,.,TRBJ2-5
ASSLIRDRDYNEQF,TRBV7-2,.,TRBJ2-1
ASSLGLAGGIQNEQF,TRBV5-1,.,TRBJ2-1
ASSSMDRGPGELF,TRBV7-2,once,TRBJ2-2
ASSMTSCSYNEQF,TRBV19,.,TRBJ2-1
ASTSASYNEQF,TRBV9,.,TRBJ2-1
ASREVGWGTEAF,TRBV6-5,.,TRBJ1-1
ASSISTGGADEQF,TRBV19,once,TRBJ2-1
ASSLTPGQLTDTQY,TRBV11-2,.,TRBJ2-3
ASSQERTGGVEQF,TRBV4-3,.,TRBJ2-1
ASRQESSYEQY,TRBV27,.,TRBJ2-7
ASSPIITYYGYT,TRBV18,.,TRBJ1-2
ASSLVASQETQY,TRBV11-3,.,TRBJ2-5
ASSHIGRSYNEQF,TRBV5-4,.,TRBJ2-1
ASSLTGLAGADTQY,TRBV7-3,.,TRBJ2-3
ASSPRGGEVNEQF,TRBV5-1,.,TRBJ2-1
ASSEPPSDRDGTDTQY,TRBV10-1,.,TRBJ2-3
ASTPGQGYT,TRBV11-2,.,TRBJ1-2
ASSRPGQGAYEQY,TRBV5-4,.,TRBJ2-7
ASSYGDREAF,TRBV6-6,few,TRBJ1-1
ASSQDRPRRNEQF,TRBV14,.,TRBJ2-1
ASSSRREGRYHNEQF,TRBV7-6,once,TRBJ2-1
ASSPGIGRYEQY,TRBV28,.,TRBJ2-7
ASSNLRDSWRTQY,TRBV28,.,TRBJ2-5
ASSLQGRGSGNTIY,TRBV27,once,TRBJ1-3
ASSLGGRRVTGELF,TRBV7-9,.,TRBJ2-2
ASSEHRAYEQY,TRBV25-1,.,TRBJ2-7
ASSLMRDTGELF,TRBV28,.,TRBJ2-2
ASSRGLAGDRDTGELF,TRBV25-1,.,TRBJ2-2